The clone carrying this T cell receptor beta chain is a singleton in its sample. This specimen comes from a study of ipilimumab plus nivolumab after autologous stem cell transplantation. Generated by immunoSEQ multiplex PCR, the TCRdb table keeps only in-frame clones and is missing some. The repertoire holds 15,000 or so clones, with around four fifths as singletons. There are 15 residues in the CDR3. The germline CDR1 and CDR2 sequences are LNHDA and SQIVND (reference sequence). Trimming took off 0 bases at V and 0 bases at J, with 6 bases between the two ends. Sequencing was performed on PBMCs, taken in a trial of ipilimumab plus nivolumab as post-transplant consolidation. This sequence originates from a male donor with diffuse large B-cell lymphoma. The chain links TRBV19 to TRBJ2-1; D may be TRBD1 (5 bases). The CDR3, as DNA: TGTGCCAGTAGTATAGACCAGGGCTCCTACAATGAGCAGTTCTTC. It is translated as CASSIDQGSYNEQFF.